This paragraph covers one T cell receptor (beta chain) sequence. Its matching antigen is unknown. A read error may account for a junction end that differs from germline. This sample's RNA came from whole unsorted tissue. A modified ARM-PCR protocol with three rounds of nested PCR amplified TCRbeta. TCRdb called the multiplex PCR reads again in MiXCR, with one record for every CDR3 protein. The sample holds roughly 67,000 distinct CDR3 sequences, approximately 63% seen once. This entry comes from a study of tumor and adjacent non-tumor tissue in lung cancer. Study-level information: The cohort had roughly 12 adenocarcinoma, a couple of squamous cell and 1 small cell patients. General observations from the study: Tumor TCR diversity, when higher, was linked to shorter survival. Tumor tissue had significantly higher TCR diversity than normal lung.

CDR1 SNHLY and CDR2 FYNNEI come from the germline V gene. There are 12 residues in the CDR3. The rearrangement uses TRBV2 and TRBJ2-7; D gene uncertain. Material: lung tumor tissue. This sequence was found in a middle-aged man with non-small cell lung cancer. The CDR3 reads CASMVGAYAQYF. Here the CDR3 DNA reads TGTGCCAGCATGGTCGGTGCCTACGCGCAGTACTTC.